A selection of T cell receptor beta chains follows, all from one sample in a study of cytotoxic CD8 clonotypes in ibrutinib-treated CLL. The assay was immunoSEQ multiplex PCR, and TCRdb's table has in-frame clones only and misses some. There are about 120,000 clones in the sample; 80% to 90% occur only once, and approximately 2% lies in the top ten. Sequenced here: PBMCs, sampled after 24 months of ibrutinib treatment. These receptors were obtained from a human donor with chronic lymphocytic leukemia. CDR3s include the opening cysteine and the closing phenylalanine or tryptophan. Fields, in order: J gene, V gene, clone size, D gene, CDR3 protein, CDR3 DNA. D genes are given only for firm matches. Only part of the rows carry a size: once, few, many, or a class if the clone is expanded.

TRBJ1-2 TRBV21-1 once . CASSKAGGIEYGYTF TGTGCCAGCAGCAAAGCGGGAGGGATAGAATATGGCTACACCTTC
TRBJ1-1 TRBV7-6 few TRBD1 CASSSRDSEAFF TGTGCCAGCAGCTCCCGGGACAGTGAAGCTTTCTTT
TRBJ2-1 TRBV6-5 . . CASQLSSAHEQFF TGTGCCAGCCAGTTATCTAGCGCCCATGAGCAGTTCTTC
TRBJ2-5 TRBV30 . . CAWKVTGTLGETQYF TGTGCCTGGAAGGTAACCGGGACACTGGGGGAGACCCAGTACTTC
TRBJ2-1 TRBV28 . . CASSPLPSTGRGEQFF TGTGCCAGCAGTCCGTTACCTTCGACAGGGAGGGGTGAGCAGTTCTTC
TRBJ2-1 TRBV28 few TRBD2 CASSWGLAGGHEQFF TGTGCCAGCAGTTGGGGACTAGCGGGGGGACATGAGCAGTTCTTC
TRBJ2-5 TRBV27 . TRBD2 CASSSVAGAHQETQYF TGTGCCAGCAGTTCGGTAGCGGGAGCCCACCAAGAGACCCAGTACTTC
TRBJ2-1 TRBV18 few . CASSPRLGNEQFF TGTGCCAGCTCACCACGATTAGGTAATGAGCAGTTCTTC
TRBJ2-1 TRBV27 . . CASSLDRGNEQFF TGTGCCAGCAGTTTAGATAGAGGCAATGAGCAGTTCTTC
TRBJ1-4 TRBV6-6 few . CASSYPGQFNEKLFF TGTGCCAGCAGTTACCCCGGACAGTTTAATGAAAAACTGTTTTTT
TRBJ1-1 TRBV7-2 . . CASSYLSADNRQAFF TGTGCCAGCAGTTACCTGTCCGCCGATAACCGTCAAGCTTTCTTT
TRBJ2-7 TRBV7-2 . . CASSASVGIVSYEQYF TGTGCCAGCAGCGCAAGTGTCGGTATAGTGTCCTACGAGCAGTACTTC
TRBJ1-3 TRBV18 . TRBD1 CASSPQGQGTGNTIYF TGTGCCAGCTCACCACAAGGACAGGGTACTGGAAACACCATATATTTT
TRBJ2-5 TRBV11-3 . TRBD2 CASSVTSGQETQYF TGTGCCAGCAGCGTGACTAGCGGCCAAGAGACCCAGTACTTC
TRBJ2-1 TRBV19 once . CASSFTTGFLLDNEQFF TGTGCCAGTAGTTTTACAACAGGGTTTTTATTGGACAATGAGCAGTTCTTC
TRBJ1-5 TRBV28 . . CASSIVLLQGGQPQHF TGTGCCAGCAGTATAGTCCTCCTACAGGGTGGTCAGCCCCAGCATTTT
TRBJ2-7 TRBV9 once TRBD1 CASSVRNGDRGDEQYF TGTGCCAGCAGCGTACGGAATGGGGACAGGGGGGACGAGCAGTACTTC
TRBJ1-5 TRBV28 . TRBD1 CASARRKGGVGQPQHF TGTGCCAGCGCGAGACGAAAAGGGGGCGTGGGTCAGCCCCAGCATTTT
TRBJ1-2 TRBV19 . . CASSNGGSYGYTF TGTGCCAGTAGTAACGGGGGAAGCTATGGCTACACCTTC
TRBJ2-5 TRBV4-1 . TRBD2 CASSQGGLAGETQYF TGCGCCAGCAGCCAAGGTGGGCTAGCGGGGGAGACCCAGTACTTC
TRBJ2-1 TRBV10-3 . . CAISEKANEQFF TGTGCCATCAGTGAGAAGGCGAATGAGCAGTTCTTC
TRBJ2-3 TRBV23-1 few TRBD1 CASSPHETGENTDTQYF TGCGCCAGCAGTCCGCACGAGACAGGGGAGAACACAGATACGCAGTATTTT